A single T cell receptor beta chain is shown here with its context. Here immunoSEQ multiplex PCR was the method, and the copy in TCRdb shows in-frame clones only, minus some. The data contain under 300,000 clones, 86% of them seen just once; the ten biggest clones take up around 15%. V lost 4 bases to trimming and J lost 4 bases, with 17 bases between them. Germline-derived CDR1 and CDR2 are ENHRY and SYGVKD. The length of the CDR3 is 16 residues. The sample belongs to a study of blood T cell repertoires in COVID-19. Recruits, aged about 18 to 100 years, lived in 24 US areas. Cohorts were based on clinical histories the participants reported.

The TCR comes from a man aged 18 to 30 who had recovered from COVID-19. This sequence joins TRBV10-3 and TRBJ1-3; the D gene is possibly TRBD1 (6 bases). Specimen: PBMCs or T cells enriched from blood (not recorded which). In DNA, the CDR3 is TGTGCCATCAGTGCCCAATTGGGGGGGCCCGGAAACACCATATATTTT. Protein: CAISAQLGGPGNTIYF.